This TCR beta chain was captured in a study of radiation and T cells in renal cell carcinoma. The time point: baseline pretreatment blood. The treatment was: 15 Gy SBRT to primary tumor, nephrectomy 4 weeks later. Trimming pared 5 bases from V and 5 bases from J, leaving 12 bases between. This CDR3 is 13 amino acids long. Germline lookup yields CDR1 LNHNV and CDR2 YYDKDF (reference sequence). Method: immunoSEQ multiplex PCR; TCRdb's copy keeps in-frame clones and lacks some. The repertoire includes some 150,000 clones, 70% to 90% of them detected once, and under 30% sits in the top ten. Here the sequenced sample was blood, taken from a patient whose treatment included radiotherapy and nephrectomy. This chain links TRBV15 with TRBJ2-5; no clear D gene. The TCR was taken from a woman aged 50 to 60 with renal cell carcinoma. The DNA for the CDR3 is TGTGCCACCAGCTATCGCCGTGGGGAGACCCAGTACTTC. Protein: CATSYRRGETQYF.